This record covers a single T cell receptor beta chain. Its antigen remains unidentified. In the authors' workflow: ImmunoSEQ sequences covered only the junction and lacked quality scores; filtering therefore differed. Some clones are missing from TCRdb's copy, which holds only in-frame ones; the method was immunoSEQ multiplex PCR. V and J calls and clone size come straight from that table; D and trimming were deduced from the DNA. The sample yields about 1.5 million clones, over 95% seen once. V gave up 4 bases and J gave up 7 bases, with 13 bases separating them. CDR3 length equals 14 residues. Per the germline V gene, CDR1 is SGHTA and CDR2 is FQGTGA. The data originate from a study of shared clonotypes between healthy human individuals. Study-level information: A couple of women and three men aged 18 to 49 made up the donors. Notes on the study in general: Clonotype sharing among donors, it was expected, would be affected by sequencing depth.

Sequencing was done on a sample of naive CD4+ T cells sorted from blood. Subset noted: CD45RA+ positively selected. The TCR was taken from a man younger than 40 in good health. The chain has TRBV7-3 and TRBJ2-2, with D possibly called TRBD1 or TRBD2 (5 bases each). The CDR3 nucleotides are TGTGCCAGCAGCTACGGGGCTTCAAGCGGGGAGCTGTTTTTT. Its translation: CASSYGASSGELFF.